The 22 T cell receptor beta chains given below trace back to one sample, sequenced in a study of blood T cell repertoires in COVID-19. Generated by immunoSEQ multiplex PCR, the TCRdb table keeps only in-frame clones and is missing some. The table records about 400,000 clones, around nine tenths of them present only once. Material: PBMCs or T cells enriched from blood (not recorded which). These receptors all stem from a woman in her 30s who had recovered from COVID-19.

CDR3 in amino acids: CASSGLLGGRTNEQFF. In DNA, the CDR3 is TGTGCCAGCAGTGGTCTCTTGGGCGGGAGAACCAATGAGCAGTTCTTC. This sequence joins TRBV6-1 and TRBJ2-1; TRBD2 matches at 7 bases. Germline assignment: CDR1 MNHNS and CDR2 SASEGT. V trimming: 4 bases; J trimming: 6 bases; junction bases outside the gene matches: 12. CDR3 size: 16 residues.

The chain uses TRBV6-5 and TRBJ1-3, with no clear D. The germline V and J ends were trimmed by 2 bases and 0 bases, with 8 bases remaining between them. Germline loops: CDR1 MNHEY, CDR2 SVGAGI. The CDR3 extends over 15 amino acids. The CDR3 DNA sequence: TGTGCCAGCAGTTACGACGAGCGCTCTGGAAACACCATATATTTT. Its translation: CASSYDERSGNTIYF.

V and J are TRBV7-9 and TRBJ1-2; 8 bases match TRBD1. Germline V CDR1 and CDR2: SEHNR, FQNEAQ (reference sequence). Trimming removed 4 bases from V and 8 bases from J; junction bases left unmatched: 9. The CDR3 contains 14 residues. The CDR3 is CASSSDREGKGYTF. In DNA form, the CDR3 reads TGTGCCAGCAGCTCGGACAGGGAGGGTAAAGGCTACACCTTC. Variable domain in full (rest from reference TRBV7-9 and TRBJ1-2): DTGVSQNPRHKITKRGQNVTFRCDPISEHNRLYWYRQTLGQGPEFLTYFQNEAQLEKSRLLSDRFSAERPKGSFSTLEIQRTEQGDSAMYLCASSSDREGKGYTFGSGTRLTVV.

The chain joins TRBV7-3 to TRBJ2-3, with TRBD2 matching 7 bases. The ends lost 2 bases at V and 0 bases at J; junction bases unmatched: 8. CDR1 and CDR2 from the germline V gene are SGHTA and FQGTGA. This CDR3 is built from 17 residues. This chain's CDR3 is CASSLLASGSSTDTQYF. DNA for the CDR3: TGTGCCAGCAGCTTACTAGCTAGCGGATCTAGCACAGATACGCAGTATTTT.

The chain combines TRBV3-1 (or the pseudogene TRBV3-2) with TRBJ2-5; TRBD2 agrees at 15 bases. CDR1 and CDR2 (germline): LGHDT, YNNKEL (reference sequence). With 1 base clipped from V and 2 bases from J, the junction kept 11 bases outside the gene matches. The CDR3 spans 20 residues. CDR3: CASSQAPGTSGGPAQETQYF. Here the CDR3 DNA reads TGTGCCAGCAGCCAAGCTCCCGGGACTAGCGGGGGGCCTGCTCAAGAGACCCAGTACTTC.

The chain has TRBV30 and TRBJ2-1; TRBD2 might be the D (6 bases). Trimming removed 2 bases at V and 4 bases at J, with 12 bases between. The CDR3 totals 14 residues. CDR1 is GTSNPN and CDR2 is SVGIG in the germline V gene (reference sequence). The CDR3 region has the DNA TGTGCCTGGAGTCCCCTAGGGAGGTACAATGAGCAGTTCTTC. It codes for CAWSPLGRYNEQFF.

The chain has TRBV9 and TRBJ1-4, with a weak D call TRBD1 (5 bases). CDR1 and CDR2 from the germline V gene are SGDLS and YYNGEE. Trimming cost V 0 bases and J 0 bases, with 21 bases left between them. The CDR3 extends over 20 amino acids. The CDR3 nucleotides are TGTGCCAGCAGCGTAGGCCCCTCGGGCAGGGTCCCAGCAACTAATGAAAAACTGTTTTTT. It translates to CASSVGPSGRVPATNEKLFF.

The CDR3 loop is CASSVDWGTDTEAFF. CDR3 nucleotide sequence: TGTGCCAGCAGCGTAGACTGGGGGACAGACACTGAAGCTTTCTTT. V gene TRBV9 combines with J gene TRBJ1-1, with 7 bases identical to TRBD1. The CDR3 runs 15 residues. Unmatched junction bases numbered 5, after V lost 0 bases and J lost 3 bases. Germline CDR1 SGDLS, CDR2 YYNGEE. Combining the CDR3 with reference TRBV9 and TRBJ1-1 gives the whole variable domain DSGVTQTPKHLITATGQRVTLRCSPRSGDLSVYWYQQSLDQGLQFLIQYYNGEERAKGNILERFSAQQFPDLHSELNLSSLELGDSALYFCASSVDWGTDTEAFFGQGTRLTVV.

This chain connects TRBV7-9 to TRBJ2-7; the D gene is possibly TRBD1 (5 bases). Germline V CDR1 and CDR2: SEHNR, FQNEAQ (reference sequence). V was trimmed by 4 bases and J by 4 bases, leaving 11 bases between them. The CDR3 totals 13 residues. CDR3 region: CASSSLTGYEQYF. In DNA, the CDR3 is TGTGCCAGCAGCTCCCTTACAGGTTACGAGCAGTACTTC.

J is TRBJ2-7 and V is TRBV11-2; 9 nucleotides line up with TRBD1. The CDR3 is made up of 16 amino acids. CDR1 is SGHAT, CDR2 FQNNGV, per germline. The trim removed 5 bases at V and 2 bases at J, leaving 10 bases unmatched. CDR3 nucleotides: TGTGCCAGCAGCGAGCTCCGGGACAGGGCCACCTACGAGCAGTACTTC. This translates into CASSELRDRATYEQYF.

This clone came up once. The chain recombines TRBV9 with TRBJ2-7; 16 nucleotides match TRBD2. Germline trimming cut 3 bases from V and 2 bases from J; bases unmatched to any gene: 2. The V gene's germline CDR1 is SGDLS and CDR2 YYNGEE. This CDR3 comprises 16 residues. The CDR3 region is CASSEGLAGGPYEQYF. The CDR3, as DNA: TGTGCCAGCAGCGAGGGACTAGCGGGAGGGCCCTACGAGCAGTACTTC.

The rearrangement joins TRBV7-2 to TRBJ2-3; 12 positions agree with TRBD2. The germline gives CDR1 SGHTA, CDR2 FQGNSA. The CDR3 has 16 amino acids. J gave up 3 bases and V 5 bases, and 6 bases lay outside the gene matches. The CDR3 bases are TGTGCCAGCAGCCGCCTAGCGGGGGGGCTAACAGATACGCAGTATTTT. Its protein product is CASSRLAGGLTDTQYF.

The chain joins TRBV30 to TRBJ1-2; TRBD1 matches 7 bases. The V gene end was trimmed by 1 base and the J gene end by 8 bases; junction bases not matched to a gene: 7. Germline V gives CDR1 GTSNPN, CDR2 SVGIG (reference sequence). The CDR3 has 13 amino acids. The CDR3 DNA follows: TGTGCCTGGAGTGAGAACAGGGGTCGCGGCTACACCTTC. Protein sequence: CAWSENRGRGYTF.

V is TRBV11-3 and J is TRBJ1-1, with D perhaps matching TRBD1 (6 bases). Trimming removed 1 base from V and 3 bases from J, with 12 bases in between. In germline, CDR1 is SGHNT, CDR2 YENEEA. CDR3 length: 15 residues. The CDR3 is CASSLGTGRDTEAFF. CDR3 sequence (DNA): TGTGCCAGCAGCTTAGGAACAGGGAGAGACACTGAAGCTTTCTTT.

The V call is TRBV9, the J call TRBJ1-2; 10 nucleotides line up with TRBD1. Germline trimming cut 3 bases from V and 5 bases from J; bases unmatched to any gene: 7. The length of the CDR3 is 15 residues. Germline V CDR1 and CDR2: SGDLS, YYNGEE. CDR3 nucleotides: TGTGCCAGCAGCGGCGGGGGACAGGGGTATTATGGCTACACCTTC. Amino acid sequence: CASSGGGQGYYGYTF. The full variable domain, completed using reference TRBV9 and TRBJ1-2, is DSGVTQTPKHLITATGQRVTLRCSPRSGDLSVYWYQQSLDQGLQFLIQYYNGEERAKGNILERFSAQQFPDLHSELNLSSLELGDSALYFCASSGGGQGYYGYTFGSGTRLTVV.

The chain combines TRBV9 with TRBJ2-7, with a tentative D call TRBD1 (6 bases). Per the germline V gene, CDR1 is SGDLS and CDR2 is YYNGEE. The CDR3 contains 15 residues. With 0 bases removed from V and 2 bases from J, the gap between germline ends came to 12 bases. The CDR3 region is CASSVGAGETYEQYF. The CDR3 nucleotides are TGTGCCAGCAGCGTAGGGGCAGGGGAGACCTACGAGCAGTACTTC.

V is TRBV18 and J is TRBJ1-3, with D possibly TRBD1 on 6 matching bases. Germline assignment: CDR1 KGHSH and CDR2 LQKENI. Trimming cost V 2 bases and J 4 bases, with 9 bases left between them. The CDR3 spans 14 residues. The CDR3 DNA reads as TGTGCCAGCTCACCAAGGGGGATCGGAAACACCATATATTTT. Residues: CASSPRGIGNTIYF.

The chain couples TRBV11-3 to TRBJ1-1; D gene uncertain. Germline assignment: CDR1 SGHNT and CDR2 YENEEA. The CDR3 is made up of 17 amino acids. V lost 1 base and J lost 1, with 16 bases in between. CDR3 bases: TGTGCCAGCAGCTTAGCCATTACCGGGGAGCCGAACACTGAAGCTTTCTTT. This translates into CASSLAITGEPNTEAFF.

The chain is built from TRBV9 and TRBJ2-7, with TRBD2 matching 9 bases. The CDR3 totals 16 residues. The germline CDR1 and CDR2 sequences are SGDLS and YYNGEE. V shed 5 bases and J 3 bases; nucleotides not matched to a gene: 12. CDR3 sequence (DNA): TGTGCCAGCAGGGGCAGCGGGAGGACGCCTATCTACGAGCAGTACTTC. Translated: CASRGSGRTPIYEQYF.

This clone was found once. The genes are TRBV10-1 and TRBJ1-1; D gene uncertain. CDR3 length: 18 amino acids. V lost 2 bases and J lost 3, with 22 bases in between. Germline assignment: CDR1 WNHNN and CDR2 SYGVQD (reference sequence). CDR3 nucleotides: TGCGCCAGCAGTGAGGCCCCGGGATCGACAACAGAGGACACTGAAGCTTTCTTT. Encoded protein: CASSEAPGSTTEDTEAFF.

A few counts support this clone. The chain carries TRBV28 and TRBJ2-1, with a weak D call TRBD2 (6 bases). Trimming stripped 3 bases from V and 0 bases from J, with 9 bases between. The length of the CDR3 is 15 residues. Germline values: CDR1 MDHEN, CDR2 SYDVKM. This CDR3 reads CASSFFGSSYNEQFF. In DNA, the CDR3 is TGTGCCAGCAGTTTTTTCGGGAGCTCCTACAATGAGCAGTTCTTC.

The rearrangement links TRBV28 to TRBJ2-1, with D uncertain. Deletions cut 2 bases from V and 9 bases from J, with 8 bases between. The CDR3 has 12 residues. Germline CDR1 is MDHEN and CDR2 is SYDVKM. CDR3 sequence reads: CASSLLVGEQFF. The CDR3 DNA reads TGTGCCAGCAGTTTACTAGTCGGTGAGCAGTTCTTC. The full variable domain, completed using reference TRBV28 and TRBJ2-1, is DVKVTQSSRYLVKRTGEKVFLECVQDMDHENMFWYRQDPGLGLRLIYFSYDVKMKEKGDIPEGYSVSREKKERFSLILESASTNQTSMYLCASSLLVGEQFFGPGTRLTVL.